The entry below gives a single T cell receptor (beta chain) sequence along with its context. Sequencing was performed with immunoSEQ multiplex PCR; in TCRdb, only in-frame clones are kept and a portion is missing. The profile covers about 32,000 clones, with around 90% appearing a single time and about 1.9% taken by the ten largest. The sample originates from a study of blood T cell repertoires in COVID-19. The germline V and J ends were trimmed by 5 bases and 5 bases, with 18 bases remaining between them. The CDR3 loop spans 15 amino acids. CDR1 is SGHTA, CDR2 FQGNSA, per germline. Sequencing was carried out using peripheral blood. The sequence derives from a man aged 45-65 years with active or convalescent COVID-19. The rearrangement links TRBV7-2 to TRBJ2-5; possibly TRBD2 for D (7 bases). CDR3 in DNA: TGTGCCAGCAGCCCCCGAGGGGGGGGAGGGGAGACCCAGTACTTC. Amino acid sequence: CASSPRGGGGETQYF.